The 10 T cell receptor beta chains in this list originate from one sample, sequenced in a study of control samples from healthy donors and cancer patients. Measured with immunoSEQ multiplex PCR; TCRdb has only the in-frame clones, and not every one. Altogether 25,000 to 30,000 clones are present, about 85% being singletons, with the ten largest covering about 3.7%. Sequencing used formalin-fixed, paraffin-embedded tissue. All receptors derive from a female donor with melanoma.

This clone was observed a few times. CDR3 in DNA: TGCAGCGTTGCCACAATAAAACTGGCGAGTTACGAGCAGTACTTC. Translation: CSVATIKLASYEQYF. This chain links TRBV29-1 with TRBJ2-7; D remains unclear. This CDR3 spans 15 amino acids. Trimming pared 4 bases from V and 4 bases from J, leaving 20 bases between. Germline CDR1 reads SQVTM; CDR2 reads ANQGSEA.

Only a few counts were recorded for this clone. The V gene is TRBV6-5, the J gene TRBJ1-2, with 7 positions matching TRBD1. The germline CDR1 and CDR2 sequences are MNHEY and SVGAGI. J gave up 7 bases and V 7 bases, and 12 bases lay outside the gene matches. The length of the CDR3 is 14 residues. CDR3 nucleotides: TGTGCCAGCAATGGAGGGGGCGAGTCGTCTGGCTACACCTTC. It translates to CASNGGGESSGYTF.

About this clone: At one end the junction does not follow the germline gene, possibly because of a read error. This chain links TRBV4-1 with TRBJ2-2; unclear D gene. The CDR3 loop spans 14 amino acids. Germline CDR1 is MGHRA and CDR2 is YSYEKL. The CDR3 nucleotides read TGCGCTAGCAGCCAAGACGCACTTCAGGGGGAGCTGTTTTTT. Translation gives CASSQDALQGELFF.

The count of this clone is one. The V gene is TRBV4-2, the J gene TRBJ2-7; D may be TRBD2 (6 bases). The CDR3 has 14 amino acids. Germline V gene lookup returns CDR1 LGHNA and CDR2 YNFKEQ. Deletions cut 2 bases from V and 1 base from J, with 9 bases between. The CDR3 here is CASSQLASSYEQYF. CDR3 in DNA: TGTGCCAGCAGCCAACTAGCGTCTTCCTACGAGCAGTACTTC.

CDR3 sequence (DNA): TGCGCCAGCAGCTTGGTACGGGGAGAGACCCAGTACTTC. Translation: CASSLVRGETQYF. The chain couples TRBV5-1 to TRBJ2-5; tentative D call: TRBD2 (5 bases). CDR1 SGHRS and CDR2 YFSETQ come from the germline V gene. The length of the CDR3 is 13 residues. The V end lost 0 bases, the J end lost 4 bases, and 7 bases lay between the germline ends.

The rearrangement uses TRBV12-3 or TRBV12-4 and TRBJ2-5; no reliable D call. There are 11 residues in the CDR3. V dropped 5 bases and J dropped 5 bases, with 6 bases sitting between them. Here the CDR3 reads CASSLSETQYF. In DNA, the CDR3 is TGTGCCAGCAGTCTTAGCGAGACCCAGTACTTC.

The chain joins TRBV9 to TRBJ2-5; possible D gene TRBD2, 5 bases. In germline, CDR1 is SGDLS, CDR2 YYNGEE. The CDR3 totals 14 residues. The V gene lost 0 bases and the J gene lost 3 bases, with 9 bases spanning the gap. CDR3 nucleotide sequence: TGTGCCAGCAGCGTAGGCCCAGCGGAAGAGACCCAGTACTTC. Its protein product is CASSVGPAEETQYF.

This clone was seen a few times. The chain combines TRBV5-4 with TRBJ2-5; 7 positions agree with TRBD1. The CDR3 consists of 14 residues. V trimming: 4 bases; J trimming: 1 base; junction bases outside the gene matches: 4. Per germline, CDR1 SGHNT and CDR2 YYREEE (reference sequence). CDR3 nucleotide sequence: TGTGCCAGCAGCCCGGGACAGTTCCAAGAGACCCAGTACTTC. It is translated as CASSPGQFQETQYF.

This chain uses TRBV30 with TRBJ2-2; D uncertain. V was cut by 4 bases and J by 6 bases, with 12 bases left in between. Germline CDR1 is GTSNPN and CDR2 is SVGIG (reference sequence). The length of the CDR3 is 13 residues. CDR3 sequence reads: CAWNRANSGELFF. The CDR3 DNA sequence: TGTGCCTGGAATCGCGCTAATTCCGGGGAGCTGTTTTTT. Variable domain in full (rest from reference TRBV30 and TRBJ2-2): SQTIHQWPATLVQPVGSPLSLECTVEGTSNPNLYWYRQAAGRGLQLLFYSVGIGQISSEVPQNLSASRPQDRQFILSSKKLLLSDSGFYLCAWNRANSGELFFGEGSRLTVL.

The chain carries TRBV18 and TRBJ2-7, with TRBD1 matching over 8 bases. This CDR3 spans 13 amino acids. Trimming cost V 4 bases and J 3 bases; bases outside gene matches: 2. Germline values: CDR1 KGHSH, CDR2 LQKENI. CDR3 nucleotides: TGTGCCAGCTCACGGGACAGGAACTACGAGCAGTACTTC. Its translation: CASSRDRNYEQYF.